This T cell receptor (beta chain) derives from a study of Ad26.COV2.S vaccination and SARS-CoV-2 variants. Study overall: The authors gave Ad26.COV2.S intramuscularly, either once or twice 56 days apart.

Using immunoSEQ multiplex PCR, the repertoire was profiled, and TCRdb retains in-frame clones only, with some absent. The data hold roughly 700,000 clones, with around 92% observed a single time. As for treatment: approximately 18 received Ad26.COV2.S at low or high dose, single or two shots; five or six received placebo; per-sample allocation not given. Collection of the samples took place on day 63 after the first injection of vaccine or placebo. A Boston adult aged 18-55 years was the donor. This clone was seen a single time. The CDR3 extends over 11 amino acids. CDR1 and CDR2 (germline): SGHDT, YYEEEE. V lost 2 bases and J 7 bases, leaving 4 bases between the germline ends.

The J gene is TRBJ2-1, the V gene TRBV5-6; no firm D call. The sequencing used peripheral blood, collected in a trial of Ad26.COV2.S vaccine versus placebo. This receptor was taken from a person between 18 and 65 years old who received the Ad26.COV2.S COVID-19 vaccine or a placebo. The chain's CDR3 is CASSFGNEQFF. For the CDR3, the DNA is TGTGCCAGCAGCTTTGGGAATGAGCAGTTCTTC. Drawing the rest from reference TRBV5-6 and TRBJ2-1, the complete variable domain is DAGVTQSPTHLIKTRGQQVTLRCSPKSGHDTVSWYQQALGQGPQFIFQYYEEEERQRGNFPDRFSGHQFPNYSSELNVNALLLGDSALYLCASSFGNEQFFGPGTRLTVL.